Listed below are T cell receptor beta chains from one sample, sequenced in a study of blood T cell repertoires in COVID-19. Measured with immunoSEQ multiplex PCR; TCRdb has only the in-frame clones, and not every one. The sample lists roughly 180,000 clones, 79% occurring once. The sample was peripheral blood. Receptors originate from a man aged 55 to 70 with active or convalescent COVID-19. Each CDR3 is given with its conserved first and last residue. The D gene is left open where the match is weak. Part of the rows lack a size; the others show once, few, many or a class for expanded clones.

J gene: TRBJ2-1; V gene: TRBV7-2; clone size: -; D gene: TRBD2; CDR3 protein: CASRRGAGGRYNEQFF; CDR3 DNA: TGTGCCAGCAGGAGGGGGGCGGGAGGAAGATACAATGAGCAGTTCTTC
J gene: TRBJ2-1; V gene: TRBV3-1/TRBV3-2; clone size: -; D gene: -; CDR3 protein: CASSLAVGAGIFYNEQFF; CDR3 DNA: TGTGCCAGCAGCTTAGCGGTAGGGGCAGGGATCTTCTACAATGAGCAGTTCTTC
J gene: TRBJ2-7; V gene: TRBV28; clone size: -; D gene: TRBD2; CDR3 protein: CASSVGTSGRAYEQYF; CDR3 DNA: TGTGCCAGCAGCGTCGGGACTAGCGGGAGGGCCTACGAGCAGTACTTC
J gene: TRBJ1-2; V gene: TRBV19; clone size: -; D gene: TRBD1; CDR3 protein: CASSLFGQALNYGYTF; CDR3 DNA: TGTGCCAGTAGTCTTTTTGGACAGGCGCTTAACTATGGCTACACCTTC
J gene: TRBJ2-1; V gene: TRBV4-1; clone size: -; D gene: TRBD2; CDR3 protein: CASSLIAGGPYEQFF; CDR3 DNA: TGCGCCAGCAGCCTCATAGCGGGAGGGCCATATGAGCAGTTCTTC
J gene: TRBJ1-5; V gene: TRBV12-1; clone size: -; D gene: -; CDR3 protein: CASLWSGQPQHF; CDR3 DNA: TGTGCCAGCCTCTGGTCCGGTCAGCCCCAGCATTTT
J gene: TRBJ2-2; V gene: TRBV6-5; clone size: -; D gene: TRBD2; CDR3 protein: CASSGGRTGELFF; CDR3 DNA: TGTGCCAGTTCGGGGGGGCGCACCGGGGAGCTGTTTTTT
J gene: TRBJ2-7; V gene: TRBV5-1; clone size: -; D gene: TRBD1; CDR3 protein: CASSSWTGDEQYF; CDR3 DNA: TGCGCCAGCAGCTCGTGGACAGGGGACGAGCAGTACTTC
J gene: TRBJ1-6; V gene: TRBV11-2; clone size: -; D gene: -; CDR3 protein: CASSLQVGSYNSPLHF; CDR3 DNA: TGTGCCAGCAGCTTACAAGTCGGCTCCTATAATTCACCCCTCCACTTT
J gene: TRBJ2-7; V gene: TRBV6-6; clone size: -; D gene: TRBD2; CDR3 protein: CASSYRDPSGWDEQYF; CDR3 DNA: TGTGCCAGCAGTTACAGGGATCCTAGCGGGTGGGACGAGCAGTACTTC
J gene: TRBJ2-1; V gene: TRBV7-9; clone size: -; D gene: -; CDR3 protein: CASSLDGALHEQFF; CDR3 DNA: TGTGCCAGCAGCTTAGACGGAGCTTTACATGAGCAGTTCTTC
J gene: TRBJ2-7; V gene: TRBV15; clone size: -; D gene: -; CDR3 protein: CATSEGLRYEQYF; CDR3 DNA: TGTGCCACCAGCGAGGGACTGCGCTACGAGCAGTACTTC
J gene: TRBJ1-2; V gene: TRBV5-1; clone size: few; D gene: TRBD1; CDR3 protein: CASSIEGAGNYGYTF; CDR3 DNA: TGCGCCAGCAGTATTGAGGGGGCAGGGAACTATGGCTACACCTTC
J gene: TRBJ2-3; V gene: TRBV30; clone size: -; D gene: -; CDR3 protein: CAWRAGGGDTQYF; CDR3 DNA: TGTGCCTGGAGGGCAGGGGGAGGAGATACGCAGTATTTT
J gene: TRBJ2-1; V gene: TRBV5-1; clone size: few; D gene: TRBD1; CDR3 protein: CASSRDRYNEQFF; CDR3 DNA: TGCGCCAGCAGTCGGGACAGGTACAATGAGCAGTTCTTC
J gene: TRBJ1-2; V gene: TRBV7-2; clone size: -; D gene: -; CDR3 protein: CASSLGPQGGSYTF; CDR3 DNA: TGTGCCAGCAGCTTAGGACCCCAGGGAGGCAGCTACACCTTC
J gene: TRBJ2-7; V gene: TRBV4-3; clone size: -; D gene: -; CDR3 protein: CASSQGSGSSYEQYF; CDR3 DNA: TGCGCCAGCAGCCAAGGTTCGGGGAGCTCCTACGAGCAGTACTTC
J gene: TRBJ2-2; V gene: TRBV4-1; clone size: -; D gene: -; CDR3 protein: CASSPLPPNAGELFF; CDR3 DNA: TGCGCCAGCAGCCCACTCCCCCCCAACGCCGGGGAGCTGTTTTTT